Each of the 30 T cell receptor beta chains below was sequenced from the same sample in a study of T cell changes during pregnancy in multiple sclerosis. TCRdb's copy holds only in-frame clones and misses some; the assay was immunoSEQ multiplex PCR. The table has tens of thousands of clones, roughly 90% seen once. The sample here was peripheral blood, taken after pregnancy. These receptors were collected from a female donor in good health, enrolled as a control in a pregnancy study.

J is TRBJ2-7 and V is TRBV5-4, with 10 bases matching TRBD2. V lost 0 bases, J lost 5 bases, and 5 bases stayed unmatched. The CDR3 sequence is 15 residues long. Germline loops: CDR1 SGHNT, CDR2 YYREEE (reference sequence). The CDR3: CASSLDLAGGHEQYF. Written as DNA, the CDR3 is TGTGCCAGCAGCTTGGATTTAGCGGGGGGCCACGAGCAGTACTTC.

The chain recombines TRBV6-5 with TRBJ1-5; no clear D gene. From germline, CDR1 is MNHEY and CDR2 SVGAGI. Trimming took off 6 bases at V and 8 bases at J, with 14 bases between the two ends. The CDR3 loop spans 13 amino acids. CDR3 sequence reads: CASRRTQREPQHF. The CDR3, as DNA: TGTGCCAGCAGACGCACCCAAAGAGAGCCCCAGCATTTT.

The table lists this clone with a few counts. The CDR3 sequence is CSAIPRAEAFF. The CDR3 DNA is TGCAGTGCTATCCCTCGGGCTGAAGCTTTCTTT. The chain links TRBV20-1 to TRBJ1-1, with D uncertain. Germline V gene lookup returns CDR1 DFQATT and CDR2 SNEGSKA (reference sequence). The CDR3 covers 11 residues. V was shortened by 4 bases and J by 6 bases, with 9 bases between the two germline ends.

The CDR3, as DNA: TGTGCCAGCAGCCCCACAGCTCAGCCCCAGCATTTT. Its translation: CASSPTAQPQHF. This chain connects TRBV11-2 to TRBJ1-5; D gene unclear. Germline CDR1 SGHAT, CDR2 FQNNGV. Trimming pared 5 bases from V and 6 bases from J, leaving 8 bases between. CDR3 length equals 12 residues.

The chain couples TRBV18 to TRBJ1-1; 8 bases fit TRBD1. Germline-derived CDR1 and CDR2 are KGHSH and LQKENI. The CDR3 loop spans 15 amino acids. V was pared by 0 bases and J by 1 base, with 1 base of the junction left unmatched. The CDR3 DNA reads TGTGCCAGCTCACCACCGCAGGGGGCGAACACTGAAGCTTTCTTT. Its translation is CASSPPQGANTEAFF.

The chain joins TRBV27 to TRBJ1-1; D remains ambiguous. The CDR3 consists of 15 residues. The ends were cut back, 6 bases at V and 4 bases at J, with 18 bases in the middle. CDR1 is MNHEY and CDR2 is SMNVEV in the germline V gene (reference sequence). The CDR3 coding sequence is TGTGCCAGCAGCCCTAGTCGGGGTCCTGGCACTGAAGCTTTCTTT. Protein sequence: CASSPSRGPGTEAFF.

The J gene is TRBJ2-3, the V gene TRBV18; D is unclear. Germline V gene lookup returns CDR1 KGHSH and CDR2 LQKENI. Trimming shortened V by 4 bases and J by 6 bases, and 8 bases separated the two germline ends. The CDR3 covers 12 residues. CDR3 bases: TGTGCCAGCTCACGTCAAGAGGATACGCAGTATTTT. Protein sequence: CASSRQEDTQYF.

The rearrangement uses TRBV21-1 and TRBJ2-3; the table's D call TRBD2 went unverified against the DNA. TRBV21-1 corresponds to a pseudogene. CDR3 length equals 16 residues. In DNA, the CDR3 is TGTGCCAGCAGCAAAGCGCTTCGGGGCGGGGCAGATACGCAGTATTTT. This sequence encodes CASSKALRGGADTQYF.

The gene calls are TRBV30 and TRBJ2-5; D might be TRBD1 (7 bases). The V gene's germline CDR1 is GTSNPN and CDR2 SVGIG (reference sequence). V was shortened by 4 bases and J by 5 bases, with 14 bases between the two germline ends. There are 13 residues in the CDR3. This CDR3 reads CAWKLAGGETQYF. In DNA, the CDR3 is TGTGCCTGGAAATTGGCAGGGGGGGAGACCCAGTACTTC.

CDR3 nucleotides: TGTGCCAGCAGTGTAGGCACAGGGGCAAAAAACATTCAGTACTTC. Amino acid sequence: CASSVGTGAKNIQYF. The genes are TRBV2 and TRBJ2-4, with 7 positions matching TRBD1. Trimming at V came to 4 bases and at J to 4 bases, leaving 7 bases not matched to a gene. Germline CDR1 reads SNHLY; CDR2 reads FYNNEI. This CDR3 has 15 residues.

V is TRBV7-9 and J is TRBJ2-7, with 8 bases lining up with TRBD1. The V gene end was trimmed by 10 bases and the J gene end by 6 bases; junction bases not matched to a gene: 11. Germline CDR1 and CDR2: SEHNR and FQNEAQ (reference sequence). The CDR3 extends over 13 amino acids. Here the CDR3 reads CAIPRTGSVEQYF. CDR3 in DNA: TGTGCCATTCCCCGGACAGGGTCGGTCGAGCAGTACTTC. Based on the CDR3 plus reference TRBV7-9 and TRBJ2-7, the full variable domain is DTGVSQNPRHKITKRGQNVTFRCDPISEHNRLYWYRQTLGQGPEFLTYFQNEAQLEKSRLLSDRFSAERPKGSFSTLEIQRTEQGDSAMYLCAIPRTGSVEQYFGPGTRLTVT.

The rearrangement joins TRBV4-2 to TRBJ2-7; unclear D gene. Trimming removed 1 base from V and 6 bases from J, with 7 bases in between. The CDR3 is 12 residues long. Germline V lookup: CDR1 LGHNA, CDR2 YNFKEQ. The CDR3: CASSQGAGEQYF. In DNA, the CDR3 is TGTGCCAGCAGCCAAGGAGCCGGCGAGCAGTACTTC.

The rearrangement uses TRBV7-9 and TRBJ2-2; 9 nucleotides agree with TRBD2. This CDR3 region has 14 residues. Trimming took 3 bases from V and 6 from J; bases not matched to a gene: 2. Germline CDR1 and CDR2: SEHNR and FQNEAQ (reference sequence). The CDR3 reads CASSFSGSPGELFF. DNA for the CDR3: TGTGCCAGCAGCTTTAGCGGGAGTCCCGGGGAGCTGTTTTTT.

This chain uses TRBV6-5 with TRBJ1-1; D unclear. CDR3 length equals 15 residues. The ends were cut back, 0 bases at V and 1 base at J, with 9 bases in the middle. Germline V lookup: CDR1 MNHEY, CDR2 SVGAGI. The CDR3 DNA reads TGTGCCAGCAGTTACTCAAGAGGAACGAACACTGAAGCTTTCTTT. Encoded protein: CASSYSRGTNTEAFF.

The V gene is TRBV7-8, the J gene TRBJ1-1, with TRBD1 as a possible D gene (5 bases). V shed 5 bases and J shed 1 base, with 17 bases lying between them. The CDR3 runs to 16 residues. Germline CDR1 is SGHVS and CDR2 is FQNEAQ. In DNA form, the CDR3 reads TGTGCCAGCAGCAGACTTTACAGGCTCGAGAACACTGAAGCTTTCTTT. Residues: CASSRLYRLENTEAFF.

The chain links TRBV19 to TRBJ2-3, with D maybe TRBD1 (6 bases). Germline V gene sequence: CDR1 LNHDA, CDR2 SQIVND (reference sequence). The CDR3 is made up of 15 amino acids. V shed 3 bases and J shed 0 bases, with 10 bases lying between them. DNA of the CDR3: TGTGCCAGTAGTATGATCGGGACAAGCACAGATACGCAGTATTTT. Protein product: CASSMIGTSTDTQYF. The full variable domain, with the rest looked up from reference TRBV19 and TRBJ2-3, is DGGITQSPKYLFRKEGQNVTLSCEQNLNHDAMYWYRQDPGQGLRLIYYSQIVNDFQKGDIAEGYSVSREKKESFPLTVTSAQKNPTAFYLCASSMIGTSTDTQYFGPGTRLTVL.

The chain recombines TRBV5-1 with TRBJ1-1; the match to TRBD1 covers 7 bases. CDR3 size: 14 residues. Germline V gene data show CDR1 as SGHRS and CDR2 as YFSETQ. V trimming: 4 bases; J trimming: 7 bases; junction bases outside the gene matches: 10. The CDR3 spells CASSPFGTALEAFF. In nucleotides, the CDR3 is TGCGCCAGCAGCCCATTCGGGACAGCCCTTGAAGCTTTCTTT.

This chain links TRBV5-4 with TRBJ2-7; D perhaps matches TRBD1 (6 bases). This CDR3 has 15 residues. Trimming left V 4 bases short and J 3 bases short, with 17 bases between. Germline V CDR1 and CDR2: SGHNT, YYREEE (reference sequence). Here the CDR3 DNA reads TGTGCCAGCAGCCGATTGCCGAGAGGGGGCTACGAGCAGTACTTC. It translates to CASSRLPRGGYEQYF.

The rearrangement links TRBV4-1 to TRBJ1-1; perhaps TRBD1 as D (6 bases). The CDR3 contains 15 residues. Trimming pared 6 bases from V and 5 bases from J, leaving 19 bases between. Germline loops: CDR1 MGHRA, CDR2 YSYEKL. In DNA form, the CDR3 reads TGCGCCAGCAGACATGGGGGGGGGCGACGGACTGAAGCTTTCTTT. Amino acid sequence: CASRHGGGRRTEAFF.

The genes are TRBV4-2 and TRBJ2-7; 11 nucleotides agree with TRBD2. CDR1 and CDR2 (germline): LGHNA, YNFKEQ. The CDR3 length is 16 residues. Trimming at V came to 5 bases and at J to 0 bases, leaving 6 bases not matched to a gene. The CDR3 loop reads CASSYGTSGSSYEQYF. The CDR3 DNA follows: TGTGCCAGCAGCTATGGGACTAGCGGCAGCTCCTACGAGCAGTACTTC.

The chain carries TRBV7-2 and TRBJ1-3; D is unclear. Germline V lookup: CDR1 SGHTA, CDR2 FQGNSA. The CDR3 has 14 amino acids. The V and J ends lost 7 bases and 7 bases respectively, with 17 bases between them. The CDR3 here is CASIGDGLANTIYF. CDR3 nucleotides: TGTGCCAGCATAGGAGACGGCCTTGCGAACACCATATATTTT.

The chain recombines TRBV4-2 with TRBJ2-1; 14 bases match TRBD2. CDR1 and CDR2 (germline): LGHNA, YNFKEQ. The CDR3 is 17 residues long. Losses at the gene ends were 5 bases for V and 0 bases for J; bases not matched to a gene: 3. Here the CDR3 reads CASSSGLAGGSYNEQFF. In nucleotides, the CDR3 is TGTGCCAGCAGCTCTGGACTAGCGGGAGGCTCCTACAATGAGCAGTTCTTC.

The chain has TRBV27 and TRBJ1-2, with 12 bases identical to TRBD1. Germline-derived CDR1 and CDR2 are MNHEY and SMNVEV (reference sequence). The CDR3 length is 16 residues. V shed 3 bases and J 8 bases; nucleotides not matched to a gene: 10. For the CDR3, the DNA is TGTGCCAGCAGTTTGGTCGGGACAGGGGGCAATGGAGGCTACACCTTC. It translates to CASSLVGTGGNGGYTF.

The rearrangement links TRBV5-6 to TRBJ2-5; the match to TRBD1 covers 7 bases. V was pared by 0 bases and J by 4 bases, with 9 bases of the junction left unmatched. Germline V gene lookup returns CDR1 SGHDT and CDR2 YYEEEE. The CDR3 extends over 16 amino acids. For the CDR3, the DNA is TGTGCCAGCAGCTTGGAGGGCAGGGGGTGGGGAGAGACCCAGTACTTC. Its translation: CASSLEGRGWGETQYF.

This chain joins TRBV7-2 and TRBJ2-3; TRBD1 matches 7 bases. This CDR3 has 15 amino acids. J lost 2 bases, V lost 5 bases, and 7 bases had no gene match. Germline loops: CDR1 SGHTA, CDR2 FQGNSA. For the CDR3, the DNA is TGTGCCAGCAGCCGCACAGGGGTCGCCACAGATACGCAGTATTTT. Translated, it gives CASSRTGVATDTQYF.

The gene calls are TRBV10-2 and TRBJ1-5; TRBD1 is a possible D gene (5 bases). CDR3 length: 13 amino acids. Trimming removed 4 bases at V and 6 bases at J, with 10 bases between. Germline CDR1 and CDR2: WSHSY and SAAADI. The CDR3 sequence is CASSVQGSQPQHF. CDR3 sequence (DNA): TGCGCCAGCAGTGTCCAGGGCAGTCAGCCCCAGCATTTT.

The chain carries TRBV7-2 and TRBJ2-7; 7 bases agree with TRBD1. The trim removed 6 bases at V and 0 bases at J, leaving 8 bases unmatched. Germline assignment: CDR1 SGHTA and CDR2 FQGNSA. The CDR3 has 15 amino acids. The CDR3 is CASRQTGILSYEQYF. CDR3 nucleotide sequence: TGTGCCAGCAGGCAGACAGGGATCCTCTCCTACGAGCAGTACTTC.

The V gene is TRBV13, the J gene TRBJ2-3, with TRBD2 identical over 7 bases. CDR1 and CDR2 (germline): PRHDT, FYEKMQ (reference sequence). Trimming at V came to 0 bases and at J to 8 bases, leaving 8 bases not matched to a gene. The length of the CDR3 is 15 residues. The CDR3: CASSLGAGAVATQYF. CDR3 DNA: TGTGCCAGCAGCTTAGGGGCGGGAGCAGTGGCTACGCAGTATTTT.

The chain links TRBV6-6 to TRBJ1-5; no definite D call. The CDR3 totals 13 residues. Trimming shortened V by 4 bases and J by 6 bases, and 10 bases separated the two germline ends. CDR1 and CDR2 from the germline V gene are MNHNY and SVGAGI (reference sequence). The CDR3 DNA sequence: TGTGCCAGCAGTTCCAGAGGATTTCAGCCCCAGCATTTT. Protein product: CASSSRGFQPQHF.

This clone was counted only a few times. This chain links TRBV10-1 with TRBJ1-1, with 8 bases identical to TRBD1. The CDR3 covers 15 residues. The germline V gene encodes CDR1 WNHNN and CDR2 SYGVQD (reference sequence). The J segment lost 6 bases and the V segment lost 6 bases, leaving 12 bases of the junction unmatched. CDR3 residues: CASSATGAGRAEAFF. The CDR3 DNA is TGCGCCAGCAGCGCGACAGGGGCCGGACGGGCTGAAGCTTTCTTT.